Listed below are T cell receptor beta chains from one sample, sequenced in a study of T cells in Graves' hyperthyroidism and ophthalmopathy. One entry per CDR3 protein results from TCRdb running MiXCR on the multiplex PCR reads. In the table there are 550,000 to 800,000 distinct CDR3 sequences, 15% to 20% of which are singletons. The sample comprised blood. These receptors were taken from a man aged 45-65 years with Graves' hyperthyroidism. The CDR3 runs from the conserved cysteine through the conserved F or W. Fields, in order: J gene, D gene, clone size, V gene, CDR3 DNA, CDR3 protein. D genes are given only for firm matches. The listing skips clone size in some rows; elsewhere it reads once, few, many or a size class.

J: TRBJ2-5
D: NA
size: many
V: TRBV28
DNA: TGTGCCAGCAGACGAAGTGGGGCGCGAGACCAAGAGACCCAGTACTTC
CDR3: CASRRSGARDQETQYF

J: TRBJ2-5
D: NA
size: many
V: TRBV2
DNA: TGTGCCAGCAGCGGGGGCAGCCAAGAGACCCAGTACTTC
CDR3: CASSGGSQETQYF

J: TRBJ2-1
D: TRBD1
size: many
V: TRBV28
DNA: TGTGCCAGCAGGCGGACAGGGAACACCTACAATGAGCAGTTCTTC
CDR3: CASRRTGNTYNEQFF

J: TRBJ1-5
D: TRBD1
size: few
V: TRBV2
DNA: TGTGCCAGCAGTGAATGGGGACAGGCGGGGAATCAGCCCCAGCATTTT
CDR3: CASSEWGQAGNQPQHF

J: TRBJ2-1
D: NA
size: NA
V: TRBV6-2/TRBV6-3
DNA: TGTGCCAGCAGTTACGCGGCAGGGGCACGGGGTCGGTTCTTC
CDR3: CASSYAAGARGRFF

J: TRBJ2-2
D: NA
size: few
V: TRBV4-3
DNA: TGCGCCAGCGGCTGGAGCGGGGAGCTGTTTTTT
CDR3: CASGWSGELFF

J: TRBJ2-7
D: NA
size: many
V: TRBV27
DNA: TGTGCCAGCAGTTTATCATCTACAGGGACCTACGAGCAGTACTTC
CDR3: CASSLSSTGTYEQYF

J: TRBJ1-4
D: NA
size: many
V: TRBV28
DNA: TGTGCCAGCAGTACCGGACAGATTAATGAAAAACTGTTTTTT
CDR3: CASSTGQINEKLFF

J: TRBJ2-7
D: NA
size: NA
V: TRBV19
DNA: TGTGCCAGTAGTTCTGCGGGACAGCCCTCCTACGAGCAGTACTTC
CDR3: CASSSAGQPSYEQYF

J: TRBJ2-7
D: TRBD2
size: once
V: TRBV6-1
DNA: TGTGCCAGCAGGGGGGGGATTGGGGGGTACGAGCAGTACTTC
CDR3: CASRGGIGGYEQYF

J: TRBJ1-2
D: NA
size: many
V: TRBV7-2
DNA: TGTGCCAGCAGCTTTCAAACAGCCTCCTATGGCTACACCTTC
CDR3: CASSFQTASYGYTF

J: TRBJ2-2
D: TRBD1
size: many
V: TRBV20-1
DNA: TGCAGTGCCTTTGGGACAGGGATGACCGGGGAGCTGTTTTTT
CDR3: CSAFGTGMTGELFF

J: TRBJ2-5
D: TRBD2
size: few
V: TRBV3-1
DNA: TGTGCCAGCAGCCAGCCCCTAGCGGGGCGGAACCAAGAGACCCAGTACTTC
CDR3: CASSQPLAGRNQETQYF

J: TRBJ2-4
D: TRBD1
size: many
V: TRBV6-1
DNA: TGTGCCAGCAGACGCTCAGGGGGCAAAAACATTCAGTACTTC
CDR3: CASRRSGGKNIQYF

J: TRBJ2-7
D: NA
size: NA
V: TRBV19
DNA: TGTGCCAGTAGTATGGGTAGCTCCGAGCAGTACTTC
CDR3: CASSMGSSEQYF

J: TRBJ1-6
D: NA
size: many
V: TRBV28
DNA: TGTGCCAGCAGTTCCCTAGTTGTCAGGGCCTATTCACCCCTCCACTTT
CDR3: CASSSLVVRAYSPLHF

J: TRBJ2-3
D: NA
size: NA
V: TRBV7-9
DNA: TGTGCCAGCACCCCTACAGATACGCAGTATTTT
CDR3: CASTPTDTQYF

J: TRBJ2-3
D: NA
size: many
V: TRBV28
DNA: TGTGCCAGCAGTCTAGTAGGGGTTTCGGCTATAGATACGCAGTATTTT
CDR3: CASSLVGVSAIDTQYF

J: TRBJ2-1
D: NA
size: many
V: TRBV9
DNA: TGTGCCAGCAGCGTAGGGGCGAGCTCCTACAATGAGCAGTTCTTC
CDR3: CASSVGASSYNEQFF

J: TRBJ2-7
D: NA
size: many
V: TRBV6-2/TRBV6-3
DNA: TGTGCCAGCAGTTACTCAGTCAGGGAGCAGTACTTC
CDR3: CASSYSVREQYF

J: TRBJ2-3
D: NA
size: many
V: TRBV7-9
DNA: TGTGCCAGCAGCCTACTCAGGGGGTACGCGGGGGCAGATACGCAGTATTTT
CDR3: CASSLLRGYAGADTQYF

J: TRBJ2-1
D: NA
size: many
V: TRBV6-1
DNA: TGTGCCAGCAGTGAAGATGGCTTGCTGATGAAAGACAATGAGCAGTTCTTC
CDR3: CASSEDGLLMKDNEQFF

J: TRBJ2-7
D: TRBD2
size: NA
V: TRBV7-6
DNA: TGTGCCAGCAGCCCGTGGGGTAGCGGGAGCTACGAGCAGTACTTC
CDR3: CASSPWGSGSYEQYF

J: TRBJ2-2
D: NA
size: many
V: TRBV10-1
DNA: TGCGCCAGCCAGGGATCTCATAACACCGGGGAGCTGTTTTTT
CDR3: CASQGSHNTGELFF

J: TRBJ1-2
D: NA
size: many
V: TRBV30
DNA: TGTGCCTGGAGTAACCGGGACGAAGGCTACACCTTC
CDR3: CAWSNRDEGYTF

J: TRBJ2-1
D: TRBD2
size: few
V: TRBV20-1
DNA: TGCAGTGCTGAACGTACGGGAGGGCCGAATGAGCAGTTCTTC
CDR3: CSAERTGGPNEQFF

J: TRBJ1-1
D: NA
size: many
V: TRBV30
DNA: TGTGCCTGGAGTCCCCTGAGCAGGGACACTGAAGCTTTCTTT
CDR3: CAWSPLSRDTEAFF

J: TRBJ2-2
D: NA
size: many
V: TRBV7-9
DNA: TGTGCCAGCAGCTTATCCGTCCCTGGTCTTGGGGAGCTGTTTTTT
CDR3: CASSLSVPGLGELFF

J: TRBJ2-3
D: TRBD2
size: NA
V: TRBV5-1
DNA: TGCGCCAGCAGCTTGGGCGGGAGCAAACCAGATACGCAGTATTTT
CDR3: CASSLGGSKPDTQYF

J: TRBJ1-1
D: NA
size: many
V: TRBV6-2/TRBV6-3
DNA: TGTGCCAGCAGAACCGGAGGCATCGGAGGGAGCACTGAAGCTTTCTTT
CDR3: CASRTGGIGGSTEAFF